The 25 T cell receptor beta chains in this list originate from one sample, sequenced in a study of T cells in Graves' hyperthyroidism and ophthalmopathy. It was RNA transcripts that yielded the amplified TCR beta CDR3 regions. The HTBI primer set served for first-round RT-PCR of the TCR CDR3. MiXCR was run by TCRdb on the multiplex PCR reads, yielding one entry per CDR3 protein. The sample has about 340,000 distinct CDR3 sequences; roughly a fifth are singletons. Sequencing input: blood. The receptors were gathered from a woman in her fifties or sixties with Graves' hyperthyroidism.

The chain employs TRBV2 and TRBJ1-2; possibly TRBD1 for D (6 bases). This CDR3 is 13 amino acids long. V lost 11 bases to trimming and J lost 1 base, with 14 bases between them. CDR1 SNHLY and CDR2 FYNNEI come from the germline V gene. CDR3 sequence: CAGVRDINYGYTF. The CDR3 region has the DNA TGTGCCGGAGTCCGGGACATTAACTATGGCTACACCTTC. The full variable domain, completed using reference TRBV2 and TRBJ1-2, is EPEVTQTPSHQVTQMGQEVILRCVPISNHLYFYWYRQILGQKVEFLVSFYNNEISEKSEIFDDQFSVERPDGSNFTLKIRSTKLEDSAMYFCAGVRDINYGYTFGSGTRLTVV.

This clonotype was seen repeatedly, ten times or more. The chain recombines TRBV12-3 or TRBV12-4 with TRBJ1-2; D is perhaps TRBD1 (6 bases). This CDR3 contains 13 residues. Trimming left V 3 bases short and J 6 bases short, with 11 bases between. CDR3 bases: TGTGCCAGCAGTTTTGAGGGGGACCATGGCTACACCTTC. It is translated as CASSFEGDHGYTF.

The sample holds many counts of this clonotype. The V gene is TRBV27, the J gene TRBJ2-7, with TRBD2 matching over 13 bases. The CDR3 totals 18 residues. From germline, CDR1 is MNHEY and CDR2 SMNVEV (reference sequence). J lost 7 bases, V lost 4 bases, and 16 bases had no gene match. The CDR3 region is CASSSIRGLAGVVGEQYF. The CDR3 DNA reads TGTGCCAGCAGTTCGATCCGTGGACTAGCGGGAGTGGTAGGGGAGCAGTACTTC.

This clonotype has just a few counts. The chain links TRBV12-3 or TRBV12-4 to TRBJ1-2; D remains ambiguous. The CDR3 has 14 amino acids. Trimming took off 4 bases at V and 2 bases at J, with 11 bases between the two ends. CDR3 coding DNA: TGTGCCAGCAGTTCAGCAGAAGGCAACTATGGCTACACCTTC. Its translation is CASSSAEGNYGYTF.

The chain employs TRBV2 and TRBJ1-2, with 9 bases that match TRBD1. From germline, CDR1 is SNHLY and CDR2 FYNNEI. The CDR3 contains 16 residues. V trimming: 3 bases; J trimming: 4 bases; junction bases outside the gene matches: 9. In DNA, the CDR3 is TGTGCCAGCAGTGACCGGGGACAGGGACTTCTCTATGGCTACACCTTC. This gives the protein CASSDRGQGLLYGYTF. Supplemented by reference TRBV2 and TRBJ1-2, the full variable domain reads EPEVTQTPSHQVTQMGQEVILRCVPISNHLYFYWYRQILGQKVEFLVSFYNNEISEKSEIFDDQFSVERPDGSNFTLKIRSTKLEDSAMYFCASSDRGQGLLYGYTFGSGTRLTVV.

This clonotype was seen many times. The J gene is TRBJ1-5, the V gene TRBV2; D gene unclear. In germline, CDR1 is SNHLY, CDR2 FYNNEI. Trimming cost V 1 base and J 7 bases, with 8 bases left between them. CDR3 length equals 13 residues. CDR3 loop: CASSEEASQPQHF. Here the CDR3 DNA reads TGTGCCAGCAGTGAAGAGGCTTCACAGCCCCAGCATTTT.

J is TRBJ2-1 and V is TRBV6-4; D possibly matches TRBD1 or TRBD2 (5 bases each). CDR3 size: 15 residues. V was pared by 6 bases and J by 4 bases, with 16 bases between. The germline CDR1 and CDR2 sequences are MRHNA and SNTAGT. DNA for the CDR3: TGTGCCAGCAGCGAAGGGACCGCCGAGTACAATGAGCAGTTCTTC. It specifies CASSEGTAEYNEQFF.

This clonotype was seen at least ten times. The chain uses TRBV3-1 and TRBJ2-7; D not resolved. The length of the CDR3 is 15 residues. The V end lost 0 bases, the J end lost 7 bases, and 16 bases lay between the germline ends. The germline V gene encodes CDR1 LGHDT and CDR2 YNNKEL (reference sequence). DNA for the CDR3: TGTGCCAGCAGCCAAGATAAGCGAACTACGATGGAGCAGTACTTC. This sequence encodes CASSQDKRTTMEQYF.

DNA for the CDR3: TGCGCCAGCAGCTTATTAATATCCTACGAGCAGTACTTC. Its protein is CASSLLISYEQYF. The J gene is TRBJ2-7, the V gene TRBV5-1; no clear D gene. This CDR3 comprises 13 residues. The ends were cut back, 2 bases at V and 1 base at J, with 7 bases in the middle. CDR1 is SGHRS, CDR2 YFSETQ, per germline.

At least ten counts were recorded for this clonotype. Germline is not matched at one junction end, which may reflect a read error. The CDR3 loop reads CASSPRARANQPQRF. The CDR3 DNA is TGTGCCAGCAGCCCCCGGGCCCGGGCCAATCAGCCCCAGCGTTTT. The chain couples TRBV28 to TRBJ1-5; no reliable D call. The length of the CDR3 is 15 residues. CDR1 and CDR2 (germline): MDHEN, SYDVKM.

This clonotype was recorded many times. CDR3 sequence reads: CASSLRTSGSYTQYF. CDR3 DNA: TGCGCCAGCAGCTTGCGGACTAGCGGGAGTTATACGCAGTATTTT. This chain joins TRBV5-1 and TRBJ2-3, with 13 bases matching TRBD2. There are 15 residues in the CDR3. V gave up 1 base and J gave up 7 bases; unmatched junction bases: 3. Looked up from germline, CDR1 is SGHRS and CDR2 is YFSETQ. The full variable domain, in which reference TRBV5-1 and TRBJ2-3 provide the parts outside the CDR3, is KAGVTQTPRYLIKTRGQQVTLSCSPISGHRSVSWYQQTPGQGLQFLFEYFSETQRNKGNFPGRFSGRQFSNSRSEMNVSTLELGDSALYLCASSLRTSGSYTQYFGPGTRLTVL.

This clonotype was detected ten times or more. The genes are TRBV20-1 and TRBJ2-1; 7 nucleotides line up with TRBD1. The CDR3 runs 15 residues. The V and J ends lost 4 bases and 3 bases, in that order; junction bases with no gene match: 9. Per germline, CDR1 DFQATT and CDR2 SNEGSKA (reference sequence). CDR3 nucleotides: TGCAGTGCTATATTTCCGGACAGGAGCTACAATGAGCAGTTCTTC. Its protein is CSAIFPDRSYNEQFF.

This clonotype was counted many times. The J gene is TRBJ2-1, the V gene TRBV2; D is unresolved. CDR1 and CDR2 (germline): SNHLY, FYNNEI. The V and J ends lost 7 bases and 0 bases respectively, with 10 bases between them. The CDR3 covers 14 residues. The CDR3 region is CASIDSSSYNEQFF. CDR3 coding DNA: TGTGCCAGCATCGACTCGAGCTCCTACAATGAGCAGTTCTTC.

At least ten counts were recorded for this clonotype. The chain couples TRBV18 to TRBJ2-5; 8 nucleotides align to TRBD1. The CDR3 runs 17 residues. From germline, CDR1 is KGHSH and CDR2 LQKENI. J gave up 5 bases and V 3 bases, and 14 bases lay outside the gene matches. The CDR3 DNA reads TGTGCCAGCTCACCCCCTCAGGACAGGGCCCAAAGGGAGACCCAGTACTTC. This codes for CASSPPQDRAQRETQYF. The whole variable domain, filled in from reference TRBV18 and TRBJ2-5, reads NAGVMQNPRHLVRRRGQEARLRCSPMKGHSHVYWYRQLPEEGLKFMVYLQKENIIDESGMPKERFSAEFPKEGPSILRIQQVVRGDSAAYFCASSPPQDRAQRETQYFGPGTRLLVL.

The chain uses TRBV20-1 and TRBJ1-6; no reliable D call. The V end lost 0 bases, the J end lost 0 bases, and 12 bases lay between the germline ends. The CDR3 runs 17 residues. Germline CDR1 DFQATT, CDR2 SNEGSKA (reference sequence). The CDR3 bases are TGCAGTGCTAGAGATCTGACTTCGAGCTCCTATAATTCACCCCTCCACTTT. It specifies CSARDLTSSSYNSPLHF.

This clonotype came up a few times. The chain employs TRBV19 and TRBJ1-5; TRBD1 matches at 8 bases. The CDR3 extends over 14 amino acids. V gave up 5 bases and J gave up 6 bases; unmatched junction bases: 6. CDR1 and CDR2 from the germline V gene are LNHDA and SQIVND (reference sequence). The CDR3 loop reads CASSLRGPAQPQHF. CDR3 coding DNA: TGTGCCAGTAGTCTCAGGGGGCCGGCTCAGCCCCAGCATTTT.

The rearrangement uses TRBV4-2 and TRBJ2-5; no firm D call. The germline gives CDR1 LGHNA, CDR2 YNFKEQ. V lost 0 bases and J 2 bases, leaving 10 bases between the germline ends. The CDR3 is 15 residues long. The CDR3 sequence: CASSQEKGVQETQYF. The CDR3 bases are TGTGCCAGCAGCCAAGAAAAAGGAGTGCAAGAGACCCAGTACTTC.

This clonotype was seen many times. V is TRBV20-1 and J is TRBJ2-3, with 7 positions matching TRBD1. After removal of 5 bases from V and 3 bases from J, the junction contained 5 bases not matched to a gene. CDR1 is DFQATT and CDR2 is SNEGSKA in the germline V gene (reference sequence). The CDR3 is 13 amino acids. In DNA, the CDR3 is TGCAGTGCTTATAGACAGGGAACAGATACGCAGTATTTT. Its translation is CSAYRQGTDTQYF.

V and J are TRBV28 and TRBJ2-2; tentatively, D is TRBD2 (7 bases). Per the germline V gene, CDR1 is MDHEN and CDR2 is SYDVKM. The CDR3 has 16 amino acids. The V end was cut by 10 bases, the J end by 7 bases, with 25 bases between. CDR3 DNA: TGTGCCACCAAGCCTTTTCAGTGGGGGGGCGTCGGGGAGCTGTTTTTT. Protein product: CATKPFQWGGVGELFF. The full variable domain, with the rest looked up from reference TRBV28 and TRBJ2-2, is DVKVTQSSRYLVKRTGEKVFLECVQDMDHENMFWYRQDPGLGLRLIYFSYDVKMKEKGDIPEGYSVSREKKERFSLILESASTNQTSMYLCATKPFQWGGVGELFFGEGSRLTVL.

CDR3 bases: TGTGCCAGCAGCACGCCGGGACATCGCAGGGGCTATGGCTACACCTTC. As protein: CASSTPGHRRGYGYTF. The chain is built from TRBV28 and TRBJ1-2; a weak D match, TRBD1 (6 bases). Trimming shortened V by 6 bases and J by 4 bases, and 21 bases separated the two germline ends. Germline V CDR1 and CDR2: MDHEN, SYDVKM. CDR3 length: 16 residues.

This clonotype has ten or more counts. The chain employs TRBV7-3 and TRBJ1-1, with TRBD1 identical over 8 bases. V was clipped by 4 bases and J by 5 bases; unmatched bases: 3. The germline V gene has CDR1 SGHTA and CDR2 FQGTGA. This CDR3 is built from 13 residues. The CDR3 is CASSYGQGTEAFF. As DNA, the CDR3 is TGTGCCAGCAGCTATGGACAGGGTACTGAAGCTTTCTTT.

This clonotype was seen only a few times. The chain recombines TRBV12-3 or TRBV12-4 with TRBJ2-1; tentatively, D is TRBD2 (5 bases). The germline V and J ends were trimmed by 8 bases and 6 bases, with 17 bases remaining between them. The CDR3 length is 14 residues. The CDR3 loop is CASDRGSSGNEQFF. Written as DNA, the CDR3 is TGTGCCAGCGACCGGGGAAGTTCGGGCAATGAGCAGTTCTTC.

The CDR3 DNA is TGTGCCAGCAGCCGCGACCCCACCTACGAGCAGTACTTC. It is translated as CASSRDPTYEQYF. V is TRBV28 and J is TRBJ2-7; the D is unclear. The germline V and J ends were trimmed by 6 bases and 2 bases, with 11 bases remaining between them. Germline-derived CDR1 and CDR2 are MDHEN and SYDVKM. The CDR3 covers 13 residues.

The chain recombines TRBV9 with TRBJ1-5; no clear D gene. Germline V lookup: CDR1 SGDLS, CDR2 YYNGEE. Trimming pared 0 bases from V and 5 bases from J, leaving 6 bases between. This CDR3 is 13 amino acids long. CDR3 amino acids: CASSVGGYQPQHF. The CDR3 region has the DNA TGTGCCAGCAGCGTAGGGGGATATCAGCCCCAGCATTTT.

This clonotype came up a few times. The chain uses TRBV20-1 and TRBJ1-3; 7 bases align to TRBD1. The ends lost 3 bases at V and 0 bases at J; junction bases unmatched: 5. CDR1 and CDR2 from the germline V gene are DFQATT and SNEGSKA (reference sequence). The CDR3 length is 15 residues. DNA for the CDR3: TGCAGTGCTAGGGGACAGCGAAACTCTGGAAACACCATATATTTT. Translation gives CSARGQRNSGNTIYF.